One and the same sample provided the 30 T cell receptor beta chains below, sequenced in a study of cytomegalovirus exposure and HLA in healthy donors. Libraries were prepared by immunoSEQ multiplex PCR; TCRdb keeps only in-frame clonotypes and omits some of them. The top ten clones hold approximately 3.1% of a sample with a few hundred thousand clones, around 90% of them seen once. The sequenced sample consisted of PBMCs. The receptors stem from a woman in her 30s in good health and CMV-seronegative.

The chain recombines TRBV4-3 with TRBJ2-7; D gene ambiguous. The CDR3 totals 16 residues. The germline gives CDR1 LGHNA, CDR2 YSLEER. Trimming stripped 0 bases from V and 4 bases from J, with 16 bases between. The CDR3 sequence is CASSQDTSVPAYEQYF. CDR3 DNA: TGCGCCAGCAGCCAAGATACGAGCGTACCCGCGTACGAGCAGTACTTC.

This clone was seen only a few times. The chain has TRBV4-1 and TRBJ1-1; TRBD1 matches at 7 bases. The CDR3 runs to 12 residues. Looked up from germline, CDR1 is MGHRA and CDR2 is YSYEKL. The V gene end was trimmed by 1 base and the J gene end by 8 bases; junction bases not matched to a gene: 1. CDR3 coding DNA: TGCGCCAGCAGCCAAGGGGGACAGGAAGCTTTCTTT. Translation gives CASSQGGQEAFF.

On this clone itself: This sample includes further DNA sequences coding for the same CDR3. This rearrangement joins TRBV9 to TRBJ2-7; D might be TRBD2 (5 bases). The V end was cut by 0 bases, the J end by 0 bases, with 7 bases between. Germline lookup yields CDR1 SGDLS and CDR2 YYNGEE. The CDR3 runs 14 residues. The CDR3 nucleotides read TGTGCCAGCAGCGTAGGTGGGAGCTCCTACGAGCAGTACTTC. This codes for CASSVGGSSYEQYF.

This sequence joins TRBV5-1 and TRBJ2-7, with a weak D call TRBD1 (5 bases). The CDR3 length is 13 residues. Trimming shortened V by 4 bases and J by 6 bases, and 14 bases separated the two germline ends. Germline loops: CDR1 SGHRS, CDR2 YFSETQ. CDR3 sequence reads: CASSTQGHAEQYF. CDR3 coding DNA: TGCGCCAGCAGCACACAAGGACACGCCGAGCAGTACTTC.

The chain is built from TRBV29-1 and TRBJ2-2; D is uncertain. V was pared by 5 bases and J by 1 base, with 5 bases between. Germline assignment: CDR1 SQVTM and CDR2 ANQGSEA. The CDR3 runs 12 residues. The CDR3 sequence is CSVYWNTGELFF. The CDR3 coding sequence is TGCAGCGTTTATTGGAACACCGGGGAGCTGTTTTTT.

This clone was seen a few times. The chain recombines TRBV6-6 with TRBJ2-7; no clear D. This CDR3 region has 11 residues. Germline V gene lookup returns CDR1 MNHNY and CDR2 SVGAGI (reference sequence). V was shortened by 6 bases and J by 6 bases, with 9 bases between the two germline ends. CDR3 in DNA: TGTGCCAGCAGCTCGGCGATCGAGCAGTACTTC. Residues: CASSSAIEQYF.

This chain uses TRBV10-2 with TRBJ2-1, with unresolved D. Per the germline V gene, CDR1 is WSHSY and CDR2 is SAAADI. With 7 bases removed from V and 5 bases from J, the gap between germline ends came to 9 bases. The CDR3 covers 12 residues. Written as DNA, the CDR3 is TGCGCCAGCACTTCCCGAGACAATGAGCAGTTCTTC. It encodes CASTSRDNEQFF.

The gene calls are TRBV6-1 and TRBJ2-7, with D perhaps TRBD1 or TRBD2 (5 bases each). The CDR3 has 15 residues. Germline V CDR1 and CDR2: MNHNS, SASEGT. Trimming cost V 8 bases and J 1 base, with 18 bases left between them. In DNA, the CDR3 is TGTGCCAGCCCGGGGTACGGGACGGGATCCTACGAGCAGTACTTC. This sequence encodes CASPGYGTGSYEQYF.

V usage is TRBV29-1 and J usage is TRBJ2-5; 7 nucleotides line up with TRBD2. The CDR3 contains 12 residues. Germline-derived CDR1 and CDR2 are SQVTM and ANQGSEA. The V segment lost 4 bases and the J segment 2 bases; nucleotides outside the gene matches: 1. The CDR3 protein is CSVAAGQETQYF. DNA for the CDR3: TGCAGCGTTGCAGCGGGACAAGAGACCCAGTACTTC.

V and J are TRBV28 and TRBJ2-3; D is unclear. This CDR3 has 12 residues. Between the trimmed V and J ends, which lost 3 bases and 5 bases, there was a span of 6 bases. In germline, CDR1 is MDHEN, CDR2 SYDVKM. The CDR3: CASSFGEDTQYF. DNA for the CDR3: TGTGCCAGCAGTTTTGGGGAAGATACGCAGTATTTT.

V and J are TRBV18 and TRBJ2-1, with D maybe TRBD1 (5 bases). Trimming cost V 3 bases and J 1 base, with 19 bases left between them. CDR3 size: 18 residues. Germline values: CDR1 KGHSH, CDR2 LQKENI. This CDR3 is CASSPPTAYPLSYNEQFF. DNA for the CDR3: TGTGCCAGCTCACCTCCGACAGCGTACCCACTTTCCTACAATGAGCAGTTCTTC.

The CDR3, as DNA: TGTGCCAGCAGCTTATCCGGCGCCACTGAAGCTTTCTTT. Translation: CASSLSGATEAFF. The genes are TRBV7-9 and TRBJ1-1; D not resolved. Per germline, CDR1 SEHNR and CDR2 FQNEAQ (reference sequence). The V end was cut by 2 bases, the J end by 4 bases, with 8 bases between. CDR3 length: 13 residues.

With respect to this clone: The sample holds other DNA sequences that translate to the same CDR3. The V and J genes are TRBV4-1 and TRBJ2-7; no clear D. V gave up 1 base and J gave up 3 bases, with 7 bases separating them. Per germline, CDR1 MGHRA and CDR2 YSYEKL. The CDR3 is 13 amino acids. The CDR3 DNA is TGCGCCAGCAGCCAAGTAGGAGACTACGAGCAGTACTTC. It encodes CASSQVGDYEQYF.

The table lists this clone with a few counts. The chain uses TRBV28 and TRBJ1-2; TRBD1 matches 9 bases. V was clipped by 4 bases and J by 7 bases; unmatched bases: 10. This CDR3 has 15 amino acids. Germline V gives CDR1 MDHEN, CDR2 SYDVKM. The CDR3 loop is CASSSSGTGRRGYTF. CDR3 nucleotide sequence: TGTGCCAGCAGTTCTTCCGGGACAGGGCGGCGTGGCTACACCTTC.

In this sample, this clone turned up once. The chain combines TRBV30 with TRBJ2-5; 9 bases are a match to TRBD1. The V and J ends lost 5 bases and 5 bases, in that order; junction bases with no gene match: 6. The length of the CDR3 is 13 residues. Germline-derived CDR1 and CDR2 are GTSNPN and SVGIG (reference sequence). This CDR3 is CAWAGQGRETQYF. The DNA for the CDR3 is TGTGCCTGGGCGGGACAGGGACGGGAGACCCAGTACTTC.

The rearrangement links TRBV11-3 to TRBJ2-2, with D unresolved. Germline V gives CDR1 SGHNT, CDR2 YENEEA. The CDR3 totals 17 residues. Trimming shortened V by 4 bases and J by 3 bases, and 18 bases separated the two germline ends. The CDR3 sequence is CASSSGPPSAYTGELFF. CDR3 DNA: TGTGCCAGCAGCTCCGGACCACCTTCGGCTTACACCGGGGAGCTGTTTTTT. Together with reference TRBV11-3 and TRBJ2-2, the CDR3 gives the full variable domain: EAGVVQSPRYKIIEKKQPVAFWCNPISGHNTLYWYLQNLGQGPELLIRYENEEAVDDSQLPKDRFSAERLKGVDSTLKIQPAELGDSAVYLCASSSGPPSAYTGELFFGEGSRLTVL.

The J gene is TRBJ2-2, the V gene TRBV29-1; unclear D gene. Germline CDR1 SQVTM, CDR2 ANQGSEA. Trimming removed 7 bases at V and 5 bases at J, with 11 bases between. The CDR3 runs to 12 residues. CDR3 sequence reads: CSGEGNTGELFF. The CDR3 bases are TGCAGCGGAGAAGGGAATACCGGGGAGCTGTTTTTT.

This chain joins TRBV2 and TRBJ2-1; D gene ambiguous. Germline V gives CDR1 SNHLY, CDR2 FYNNEI. V was clipped by 2 bases and J by 9 bases, with 11 bases between them. The CDR3 consists of 13 residues. CDR3 loop: CASSESRYSEQFF. CDR3 nucleotide sequence: TGTGCCAGCAGTGAAAGCAGGTATAGTGAGCAGTTCTTC.

This clone was seen only once. The chain is built from TRBV30 and TRBJ2-5, with D unresolved. CDR1 and CDR2 from the germline V gene are GTSNPN and SVGIG (reference sequence). V was cut by 4 bases and J by 5 bases, with 14 bases left in between. The CDR3 extends over 13 amino acids. The CDR3 protein is CAWTRASMETQYF. The CDR3 DNA reads as TGTGCCTGGACTCGGGCTTCAATGGAGACCCAGTACTTC.

Of note for this clone: Other DNA sequences in this sample translate to the same CDR3. The V gene is TRBV28, the J gene TRBJ2-7; 10 bases map to TRBD2. The CDR3 covers 13 residues. The trim removed 4 bases at V and 4 bases at J, leaving 1 base unmatched. Germline V gene data show CDR1 as MDHEN and CDR2 as SYDVKM. CDR3 residues: CASSWTSGYEQYF. Written as DNA, the CDR3 is TGTGCCAGCAGTTGGACTAGCGGTTACGAGCAGTACTTC.

In its sample, this clone was seen once. The V and J genes are TRBV7-2 and TRBJ2-7; 12 bases are shared with TRBD1. This CDR3 contains 15 residues. Germline trimming cut 5 bases from V and 3 bases from J; bases unmatched to any gene: 5. Germline assignment: CDR1 SGHTA and CDR2 FQGNSA. CDR3 bases: TGTGCCAGCAGCACCGGGACAGGGGGCTACTACGAGCAGTACTTC. This translates into CASSTGTGGYYEQYF.

The V and J genes are TRBV2 and TRBJ1-1; perhaps TRBD1 as D (5 bases). Germline V gene lookup returns CDR1 SNHLY and CDR2 FYNNEI. V was trimmed by 7 bases and J by 2 bases, leaving 17 bases between them. This CDR3 contains 15 residues. CDR3 coding DNA: TGTGCCAGCACTAACCGGGCAGGGCTAAACACTGAAGCTTTCTTT. Translating it yields CASTNRAGLNTEAFF. Full variable domain (remainder filled in from reference TRBV2 and TRBJ1-1): EPEVTQTPSHQVTQMGQEVILRCVPISNHLYFYWYRQILGQKVEFLVSFYNNEISEKSEIFDDQFSVERPDGSNFTLKIRSTKLEDSAMYFCASTNRAGLNTEAFFGQGTRLTVV.

The chain couples TRBV7-3 to TRBJ2-2; D gene ambiguous. This CDR3 comprises 13 residues. Trimming pared 5 bases from V and 9 bases from J, leaving 13 bases between. Germline CDR1 and CDR2: SGHTA and FQGTGA. The CDR3, as DNA: TGTGCCAGCAGCCAAAACTCTGACCGGGAGCTGTTTTTT. Translating gives CASSQNSDRELFF.

The chain recombines TRBV5-8 with TRBJ2-7, with 7 bases matching TRBD1. Losses at the gene ends were 0 bases for V and 1 base for J; bases not matched to a gene: 4. CDR3 length: 15 residues. The V gene's germline CDR1 is SGHTS and CDR2 YDEGEE. The DNA of the CDR3 is TGTGCCAGCAGCTTGGAGGGACAGATATCCTACGAGCAGTACTTC. It encodes CASSLEGQISYEQYF.

CDR3 in amino acids: CASSGAGGTDTQYF. CDR3 DNA: TGTGCCAGCAGTGGCGCCGGGGGCACAGATACGCAGTATTTT. V is TRBV6-4 and J is TRBJ2-3, with D possibly TRBD2 on 5 matching bases. Trimming stripped 4 bases from V and 1 base from J, with 9 bases between. This CDR3 has 14 residues. Germline CDR1 and CDR2: MRHNA and SNTAGT.

This chain connects TRBV6-7 to TRBJ2-5; 9 nucleotides match TRBD2. TRBV6-7 falls under the ORF class, with uncertain function. The CDR3 runs to 16 residues. Unmatched junction bases numbered 9, after V lost 2 bases and J lost 5 bases. This CDR3 reads CASSYKAGGSEETQYF. The DNA for the CDR3 is TGTGCCAGCAGTTACAAGGCGGGAGGGTCAGAGGAGACCCAGTACTTC.

Concerning this clone: This sample includes further DNA sequences coding for the same CDR3. The gene calls are TRBV9 and TRBJ2-6; D unclear. Trimming left V 0 bases short and J 0 bases short, with 4 bases between. Germline CDR1 and CDR2: SGDLS and YYNGEE. The CDR3 length is 15 residues. The CDR3 is CASSVGGSGANVLTF. The CDR3 DNA follows: TGTGCCAGCAGCGTAGGGGGCTCTGGGGCCAACGTCCTGACTTTC.

V and J are TRBV11-1 and TRBJ2-5; 10 bases match TRBD1. The V gene end was trimmed by 5 bases and the J gene end by 2 bases; junction bases not matched to a gene: 17. This CDR3 is 19 amino acids long. Germline V gene data show CDR1 as SGHAT and CDR2 as FQDESV (reference sequence). The CDR3: CASSRLPGTGVFGQETQYF. The CDR3, as DNA: TGTGCCAGCAGCCGACTTCCGGGGACAGGGGTTTTTGGGCAAGAGACCCAGTACTTC.

The rearrangement uses TRBV5-1 and TRBJ1-3; 9 positions agree with TRBD1. The CDR3 has 18 residues. The V gene end was trimmed by 1 base and the J gene end by 0 bases; junction bases not matched to a gene: 8. Germline CDR1 SGHRS, CDR2 YFSETQ. Here the CDR3 reads CASSLWGTGTSSGNTIYF. CDR3 DNA sequence: TGCGCCAGCAGCTTGTGGGGGACAGGGACGAGCTCTGGAAACACCATATATTTT.

The chain couples TRBV28 to TRBJ2-7, with no clear D. Germline V CDR1 and CDR2: MDHEN, SYDVKM. The CDR3 covers 12 residues. V dropped 4 bases and J dropped 4 bases, with 8 bases sitting between them. For the CDR3, the DNA is TGTGCCAGCAGTTCCGTGGGATACGAGCAGTACTTC. As protein: CASSSVGYEQYF.